This T cell receptor beta chain was documented in a study of beta chain features in type 1 diabetes. Study-wide results and caveats: Among patients with Type 1 diabetes, TCRB CDR3s were moderately but significantly shorter in every one of the four CD4+ subsets.

The V gene's germline CDR1 is MDHEN and CDR2 SYDVKM. CDR3 length: 15 amino acids. V lost 3 bases, J lost 0 bases, and 9 bases lay in between. In regard to this clone: Its antigen is unidentified.

Of the isolated RNA, all was reverse transcribed, and so the sequenced material was expressed TCRB transcripts. The assay was immunoSEQ multiplex PCR, and TCRdb's table has in-frame clones only and misses some. This sample carries hundreds of thousands of clones, over 25% of them seen once, and the ten largest clones take 0.05% to 0.065%. Sequenced sample: naive CD4+ T cells from blood. This chain uses TRBV28 with TRBJ2-4; a weak D match, TRBD2 (5 bases). The source of this sequence is a man aged 18 to 35 in good health. CDR3 amino acids: CASSFTGIAKNIQYF. CDR3 DNA: TGTGCCAGCAGTTTTACGGGGATAGCCAAAAACATTCAGTACTTC.